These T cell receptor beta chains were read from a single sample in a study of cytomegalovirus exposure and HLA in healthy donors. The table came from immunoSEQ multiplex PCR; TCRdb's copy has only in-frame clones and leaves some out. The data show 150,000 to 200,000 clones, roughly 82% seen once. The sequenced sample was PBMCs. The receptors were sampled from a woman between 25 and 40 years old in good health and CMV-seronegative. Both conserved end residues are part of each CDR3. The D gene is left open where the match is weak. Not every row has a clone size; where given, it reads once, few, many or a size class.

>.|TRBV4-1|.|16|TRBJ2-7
TGCGCCAGCAGCCAAGATGTCAGGGAACCCTACGACGAGCAGTACTTC
CASSQDVREPYDEQYF
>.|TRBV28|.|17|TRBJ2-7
TGTGCCAGCAGTTCTCAACACAGGGCCCCTAGCTCCTACGAGCAGTACTTC
CASSSQHRAPSSYEQYF
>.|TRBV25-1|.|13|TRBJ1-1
TGTGCCAGCAGTGTCACAGGGTACACTGAAGCTTTCTTT
CASSVTGYTEAFF
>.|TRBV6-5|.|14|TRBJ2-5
TGTGCCAGCAGTTTCACCCCCTACGTAGAGACCCAGTACTTC
CASSFTPYVETQYF
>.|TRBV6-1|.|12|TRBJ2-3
TGTGCCAGCAGGCGGCTGCCGGTGGCGCAGTATTTT
CASRRLPVAQYF
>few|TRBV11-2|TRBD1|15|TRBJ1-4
TGTGCCAGCAGCACGCCCGGGACAGGGAATGAAAAACTGTTTTTT
CASSTPGTGNEKLFF
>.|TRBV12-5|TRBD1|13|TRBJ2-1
TGTGCTAGTGGCTTACCCGGGGACAGCCTTCAGTTCTTC
CASGLPGDSLQFF
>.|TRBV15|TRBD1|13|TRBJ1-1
TGTGCCACCAGCCCCAGGGGGGACACTGAAGCTTTCTTT
CATSPRGDTEAFF
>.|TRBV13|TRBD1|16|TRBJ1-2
TGTGCCAGCAGCCCGGGACAGGGGGCCGCGCCCTATGGCTACACCTTC
CASSPGQGAAPYGYTF
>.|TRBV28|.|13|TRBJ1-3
TGTGCCAGCAGTTTCTTCTCTGGAAACACCATATATTTT
CASSFFSGNTIYF
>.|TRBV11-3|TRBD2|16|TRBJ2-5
TGTGCCAGCAGCCGGCAGGGCGCGGGAGGGAAAGAGACCCAGTACTTC
CASSRQGAGGKETQYF
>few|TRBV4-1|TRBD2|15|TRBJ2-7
TGCGCCAGCAGCCAGCTCCGGGGACTAGCGCGCGAGCAGTACTTC
CASSQLRGLAREQYF
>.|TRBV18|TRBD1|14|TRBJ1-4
TGTGCCAGCTCACTGGGGACAGGGGAAGGAAAACTGTTTTTT
CASSLGTGEGKLFF
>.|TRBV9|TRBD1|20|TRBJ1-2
TGTGCCAGCAGCGTCTCACCCGGGACAGGGGGCGCCGGGCCACCGGCAGGCTACACCTTC
CASSVSPGTGGAGPPAGYTF
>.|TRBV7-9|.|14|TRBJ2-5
TGTGCCAGCAGGATCTACGCCCTCCAAGAGACCCAGTACTTC
CASRIYALQETQYF
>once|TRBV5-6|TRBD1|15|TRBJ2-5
TGTGCCAGCAGCTTGAACAGGGGTAATCAAGAGACCCAGTACTTC
CASSLNRGNQETQYF
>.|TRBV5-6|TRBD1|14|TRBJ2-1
TGTGCCAGCAGCTCCGGGACAGGTATTAATGAGCAGTTCTTC
CASSSGTGINEQFF
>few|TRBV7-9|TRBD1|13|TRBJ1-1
TGTGCCAGCAGATGGACAGGGGAGACTGAAGCTTTCTTT
CASRWTGETEAFF
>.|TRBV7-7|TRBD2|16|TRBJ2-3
TGTGCTAGCAGCTTGGGGACGGGGGGGGCCGCAGATACGCAGTATTTT
CASSLGTGGAADTQYF
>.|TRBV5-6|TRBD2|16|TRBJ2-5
TGTGCCAGCAGCTTGCCTAGCGGGGGCGACCAAGAGACCCAGTACTTC
CASSLPSGGDQETQYF
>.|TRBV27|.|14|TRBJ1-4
TGTGCCAGCAGTTTGCGTCAGGGAAATGAAAAACTGTTTTTT
CASSLRQGNEKLFF
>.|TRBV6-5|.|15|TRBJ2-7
TGTGCCAGCAACATACGACGGGGTGACACCTACGAGCAGTACTTC
CASNIRRGDTYEQYF
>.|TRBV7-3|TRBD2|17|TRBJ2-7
TGTGCCAGCAGCTCCGCCCCCGCGGGACTATTAAACTACGAGCAGTACTTC
CASSSAPAGLLNYEQYF
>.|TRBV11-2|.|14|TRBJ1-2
TGTGCCAGCAGCTTAGTGTCAGCCACGGGGGGCTACACCTTC
CASSLVSATGGYTF
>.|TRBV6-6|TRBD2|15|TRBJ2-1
TGTGCCAGCAGTTGGACTAGCGGGAGTATCAATGAGCAGTTCTTC
CASSWTSGSINEQFF
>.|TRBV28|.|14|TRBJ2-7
TGTGCCAGCCGCCCAGGGGGGCAGTCGTCCGAGCAGTACTTC
CASRPGGQSSEQYF
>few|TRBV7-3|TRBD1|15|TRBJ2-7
TGTGCCAGCAGCTGGGGGACAGGGGAGGGCTACGAGCAGTACTTC
CASSWGTGEGYEQYF
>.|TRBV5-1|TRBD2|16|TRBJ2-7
TGCGCCAGCAGCCGGACTAGCGGGACCGGAATCTACGAGCAGTACTTC
CASSRTSGTGIYEQYF
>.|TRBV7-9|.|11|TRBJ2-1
TGTGCCAGCAACACGTACAATGAGCAGTTCTTC
CASNTYNEQFF
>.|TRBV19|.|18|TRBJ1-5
TGTGCCAGTAGCCCGAGGGTGGCTCGAAACCCTAGCAATCAGCCCCAGCATTTT
CASSPRVARNPSNQPQHF
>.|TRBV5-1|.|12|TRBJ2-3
TGCGCCAGCAGTGAGGGGGCAGATACGCAGTATTTT
CASSEGADTQYF